The rows below give T cell receptor beta chains drawn from one sample of a study of siplizumab effects on memory and regulatory T cells. TCRdb keeps only in-frame clones here, not all; method: immunoSEQ multiplex PCR. Of 50,000 or so clones listed, approximately 95% are singletons. The sequenced material came from CD8+ T cells sorted from blood. Receptors were obtained from a human donor in good health. Both conserved end residues are part of each CDR3. Each record gives: D gene, J gene, V gene, clone size, CDR3 protein, CDR3 DNA. The D gene is left open where the match is weak. Only some rows state a clone size, as once, few, many or a class for expanded clones.

D: TRBD1
J: TRBJ1-5
V: TRBV19
size: few
CDR3: CASGHRGSNQPQHF
DNA: TGTGCCAGTGGGCACAGGGGAAGCAATCAGCCCCAGCATTTT

D: NA
J: TRBJ2-7
V: TRBV6-5
size: NA
CDR3: CASSYSGSYEQYF
DNA: TGTGCCAGCAGTTACTCCGGCAGCTACGAGCAGTACTTC

D: NA
J: TRBJ2-2
V: TRBV6-4
size: NA
CDR3: CASSDSVGRANTGELFF
DNA: TGTGCCAGCAGTGACTCGGTTGGCAGGGCGAACACCGGGGAGCTGTTTTTT

D: TRBD2
J: TRBJ2-1
V: TRBV7-6
size: NA
CDR3: CASREYSGSDNEQFF
DNA: TGTGCCAGCCGGGAATACAGCGGGAGCGACAATGAGCAGTTCTTC

D: NA
J: TRBJ2-3
V: TRBV6-5
size: NA
CDR3: CASSHDPETDTQYF
DNA: TGTGCCAGCAGCCACGACCCCGAAACCGATACGCAGTATTTT

D: TRBD2
J: TRBJ2-7
V: TRBV7-9
size: NA
CDR3: CASSLIAGTYEQYF
DNA: TGTGCCAGCAGCTTAATAGCGGGAACCTACGAGCAGTACTTC

D: NA
J: TRBJ1-2
V: TRBV7-3
size: once
CDR3: CASSLSVGGGYTF
DNA: TGTGCCAGCAGCTTAAGCGTCGGCGGGGGCTACACCTTC

D: NA
J: TRBJ2-7
V: TRBV21-1
size: NA
CDR3: CASLPTRRAGPNEQYF
DNA: TGTGCCAGCCTTCCAACTAGGCGAGCGGGACCCAACGAGCAGTACTTC

D: NA
J: TRBJ2-3
V: TRBV20-1
size: once
CDR3: CSAEWDTQYF
DNA: TGCAGTGCTGAGTGGGATACGCAGTATTTT

D: NA
J: TRBJ2-7
V: TRBV27
size: NA
CDR3: CASSPVKGYEQYF
DNA: TGTGCCAGCAGTCCCGTAAAGGGCTACGAGCAGTACTTC

D: NA
J: TRBJ1-1
V: TRBV27
size: few
CDR3: CASSGSNTEAFF
DNA: TGTGCCAGCAGCGGTTCGAACACTGAAGCTTTCTTT

D: TRBD1
J: TRBJ2-7
V: TRBV15
size: NA
CDR3: CATSRGDSHYEQYF
DNA: TGTGCCACCAGCAGGGGGGACAGCCACTACGAGCAGTACTTC

D: TRBD2
J: TRBJ2-2
V: TRBV5-1
size: NA
CDR3: CASSFGLAANTGELFF
DNA: TGCGCCAGCAGCTTCGGGCTAGCGGCAAACACCGGGGAGCTGTTTTTT

D: NA
J: TRBJ2-3
V: TRBV19
size: NA
CDR3: CASRLDSTDTQYF
DNA: TGTGCCAGTAGACTGGACAGCACAGATACGCAGTATTTT

D: NA
J: TRBJ1-1
V: TRBV5-4
size: NA
CDR3: CASSATRQNTEAFF
DNA: TGTGCCAGCAGCGCCACAAGACAGAACACTGAAGCTTTCTTT

D: NA
J: TRBJ2-7
V: TRBV4-3
size: NA
CDR3: CASSQAGQGYEQYF
DNA: TGCGCCAGCAGCCAAGCAGGGCAGGGCTACGAGCAGTACTTC

D: TRBD1
J: TRBJ2-7
V: TRBV7-9
size: NA
CDR3: CASSPGPDRGLEQYF
DNA: TGTGCCAGCAGCCCAGGGCCGGACAGGGGGCTCGAGCAGTACTTC

D: NA
J: TRBJ1-2
V: TRBV9
size: NA
CDR3: CASSGYSVTF
DNA: TGTGCCAGCAGCGGGTACAGTGTCACCTTC

D: NA
J: TRBJ1-5
V: TRBV15
size: NA
CDR3: CATSTYIGRGYSNQPQHF
DNA: TGTGCCACCAGCACGTACATAGGGAGGGGTTATAGCAATCAGCCCCAGCATTTT

D: NA
J: TRBJ2-5
V: TRBV7-9
size: NA
CDR3: CASSPKSGEETQYF
DNA: TGTGCCAGCAGTCCCAAGTCGGGGGAAGAGACCCAGTACTTC

D: NA
J: TRBJ2-2
V: TRBV28
size: NA
CDR3: CASSLSGPHGGELFF
DNA: TGTGCCAGCAGTTTATCGGGACCCCACGGCGGGGAGCTGTTTTTT

D: NA
J: TRBJ1-1
V: TRBV7-9
size: NA
CDR3: CASTESVNTEAFF
DNA: TGTGCCAGCACCGAGTCTGTGAACACTGAAGCTTTCTTT

D: NA
J: TRBJ1-5
V: TRBV7-8
size: NA
CDR3: CASSLFFDGDQPQHF
DNA: TGTGCCAGCAGCTTATTTTTCGACGGAGATCAGCCCCAGCATTTT

D: NA
J: TRBJ1-5
V: TRBV27
size: NA
CDR3: CASSLSRGDNQPQHF
DNA: TGTGCCAGCAGTTTATCGAGGGGGGACAATCAGCCCCAGCATTTT

D: TRBD1
J: TRBJ2-5
V: TRBV7-8
size: NA
CDR3: CASSPTTGTEETQYF
DNA: TGTGCCAGCAGCCCTACGACCGGGACAGAAGAGACCCAGTACTTC

D: NA
J: TRBJ2-1
V: TRBV4-2
size: NA
CDR3: CASSQVWESNEQFF
DNA: TGTGCCAGCAGCCAAGTGTGGGAATCCAATGAGCAGTTCTTC

D: TRBD2
J: TRBJ2-1
V: TRBV19
size: once
CDR3: CASSTPGLADLSYNEQFF
DNA: TGTGCCAGTAGTACCCCGGGACTAGCGGACCTCTCCTACAATGAGCAGTTCTTC

D: NA
J: TRBJ2-1
V: TRBV7-9
size: NA
CDR3: CASSLSLLSYNEQFF
DNA: TGTGCCAGCAGCTTGTCTCTGTTGTCCTACAATGAGCAGTTCTTC

D: TRBD2
J: TRBJ2-3
V: TRBV6-5
size: NA
CDR3: CASSYSAGEGDTQYF
DNA: TGTGCCAGCAGTTACTCAGCGGGAGAGGGCGATACGCAGTATTTT

D: NA
J: TRBJ2-3
V: TRBV7-6
size: NA
CDR3: CASSLVALGGDTQYF
DNA: TGTGCCAGCAGCTTAGTAGCTTTGGGGGGAGATACGCAGTATTTT

D: NA
J: TRBJ1-1
V: TRBV6-5
size: NA
CDR3: CASSYSMNTEAFF
DNA: TGTGCCAGCAGTTACAGTATGAACACTGAAGCTTTCTTT

D: TRBD2
J: TRBJ2-7
V: TRBV27
size: NA
CDR3: CASSLAGGRYEQYF
DNA: TGTGCCAGCAGTTTAGCGGGAGGTCGATACGAGCAGTACTTC

D: TRBD2
J: TRBJ2-1
V: TRBV30
size: NA
CDR3: CAWSEGGISYNEQFF
DNA: TGTGCCTGGAGTGAGGGAGGGATCTCCTACAATGAGCAGTTCTTC